This T cell receptor (beta chain) appears in the sequencing data of a study of cytomegalovirus exposure and HLA in healthy donors. The CDR3 loop spans 14 amino acids. V lost 1 base and J 1 base, leaving 8 bases between the germline ends. In germline, CDR1 is MNHEY, CDR2 SVGAGI. 13 Jbeta primers and 60 Vbeta primers were used for the PCR. Method: immunoSEQ multiplex PCR; TCRdb's copy keeps in-frame clones and lacks some. The table shows roughly 140,000 clones, with 80% occurring only once. The sequencing input was PBMCs. The sequence came from a female donor in good health and CMV-seronegative. V is TRBV6-5 and J is TRBJ2-7; D not resolved. The CDR3 region is CASSYFSGSYEQYF. CDR3 coding DNA: TGTGCCAGCAGTTACTTCTCCGGGTCCTACGAGCAGTACTTC.